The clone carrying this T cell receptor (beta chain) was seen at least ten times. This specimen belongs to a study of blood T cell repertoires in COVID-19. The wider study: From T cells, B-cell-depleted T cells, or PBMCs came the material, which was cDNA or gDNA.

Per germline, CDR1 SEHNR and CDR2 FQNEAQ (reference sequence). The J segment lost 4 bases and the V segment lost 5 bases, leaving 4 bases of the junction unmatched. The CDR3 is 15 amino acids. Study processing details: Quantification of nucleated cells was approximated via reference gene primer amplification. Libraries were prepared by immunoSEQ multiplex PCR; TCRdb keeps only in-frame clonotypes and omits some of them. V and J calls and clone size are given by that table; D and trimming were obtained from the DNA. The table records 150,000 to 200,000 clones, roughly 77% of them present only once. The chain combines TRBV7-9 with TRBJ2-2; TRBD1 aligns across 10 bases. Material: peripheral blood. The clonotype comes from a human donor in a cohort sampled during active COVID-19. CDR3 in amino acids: CASSRDRGPTGELFF. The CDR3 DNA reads TGTGCCAGCAGCAGGGACAGGGGACCCACCGGGGAGCTGTTTTTT.